This T cell receptor (beta chain) was identified in a study of T cell responses to AZD1222 COVID-19 vaccine. Findings and caveats of the study: An increase in Spike-specific TCR breadth and depth was observed after two AZD1222 doses. In a largely white British group with more females than males, clonal diversity was possibly underestimated. The CD4 TCRs associated with vaccination extended across spike and predominated at 160-218 and 743-854.

Profiling relied on immunoSEQ multiplex PCR, and the TCRdb table lists in-frame clones only, not all of them. Seen here are roughly 200,000 clones, around 94% observed once, and the top ten hold about 3.6%. About this clone: Antigen unknown.

This CDR3 comprises 16 residues. Germline CDR1 reads MDHEN; CDR2 reads SYDVKM. The ends lost 6 bases at V and 3 bases at J; junction bases unmatched: 6. The V gene is TRBV28, the J gene TRBJ2-6; 9 nucleotides align to TRBD2. Sequencing used peripheral blood, obtained 28 days after the second dose of the MenACWY control vaccine. The receptor's source is an adult who received the MenACWY meningococcal vaccine as a control. CDR3 region: CASSYSGRGGANVLTF. The CDR3 bases are TGTGCCAGCAGCTATAGCGGGAGAGGTGGGGCCAACGTCCTGACTTTC.